The table lists the clone carrying this T cell receptor (beta chain) with a count of one. What it binds is not known. The CDR3 loop spans 14 amino acids. V lost 1 base and J lost 0, with 7 bases in between. Germline CDR1 is SGHAT and CDR2 is FQNNGV. The sample is drawn from a study of PD-1 blockade in classical Hodgkin lymphoma. Overall study results and limits: Complete responders' baseline diversity resembled that of newly diagnosed patients.

The time point was: cycle 4 day 1 (C4D1), after around six weeks of nivolumab. All patients relapsed after autologous stem cell transplantation, and brentuximab vedotin exposure varied. Researchers pulled CD8+ T cells out of thawed PBMCs using magnetic negative selection. Sequencing was performed with immunoSEQ multiplex PCR; in TCRdb, only in-frame clones are kept and a portion is missing. The sample consists of approximately 9,900 clones, less than 80% of them appearing once. V and J are TRBV11-2 and TRBJ2-7, with D uncertain. The clonotype originates from a human donor with classical Hodgkin lymphoma. Here the sequenced sample was CD8+ T cells from blood, taken before the fourth cycle of nivolumab. DNA for the CDR3: TGTGCCAGCAGCTTAGCAGGAGCCTCCTACGAGCAGTACTTC. Amino acid sequence: CASSLAGASYEQYF.